The present entry profiles one T cell receptor beta chain with its context. The data originate from a study of beta chain features in type 1 diabetes. This CDR3 has 15 amino acids. Germline V gives CDR1 SGDLS, CDR2 YYNGEE. V lost 4 bases, J lost 2 bases, and 15 bases lay in between. Reverse transcription of all isolated RNA meant that expressed TCRB transcripts were sequenced. Assay used: immunoSEQ multiplex PCR; TCRdb lists only in-frame clones, some missing. The table shows roughly 150,000 clones, with around 10% occurring only once. This sequence was found in a man younger than 30 in good health. The chain carries TRBV9 and TRBJ1-2; D might be TRBD1 (6 bases). The specimen sequenced was central memory CD4+ T cells from blood. The CDR3 is CASSPAQGRNYGYTF. The CDR3 DNA reads as TGTGCCAGCAGCCCGGCTCAGGGGCGGAACTATGGCTACACCTTC.